This TCR beta chain derives from a study of T cell responses to AZD1222 COVID-19 vaccine. The assay was immunoSEQ multiplex PCR, and TCRdb's table has in-frame clones only and misses some. The sample has around 150,000 clones; just under 95% are singletons. A word on this clone: The antigen remains unidentified.

Germline lookup yields CDR1 ENHRY and CDR2 SYGVKD. J was trimmed by 0 bases and V by 2 bases; bases with no gene match: 4. The CDR3 sequence is 16 residues long. Regarding the study as a whole: The study sampled repertoires only after the peak T cell response. Donors in the cohort were predominantly white British and more often female, and clonal diversity was possibly underestimated.

This rearrangement joins TRBV10-3 to TRBJ2-3, with 8 bases aligning to TRBD1. This clonotype was obtained from an adult in good health. The specimen was peripheral blood, collected on day 0 of AZD1222 vaccination. The CDR3 DNA follows: TGTGCCATCAGTGAGGGACAGGGCTTAAGCACAGATACGCAGTATTTT. It specifies CAISEGQGLSTDTQYF.